Sequencing of this T cell receptor (beta chain) was carried out in a study of T-cell memory formation after mild COVID-19. The length of the CDR3 is 16 residues. V was pared by 4 bases and J by 6 bases, with 19 bases between. CDR1 and CDR2 from the germline V gene are MNHEY and SVGEGT. TCRdb analysed the 5' RACE reads with MiXCR anew, one entry per CDR3 protein. The table has roughly 510,000 distinct CDR3 sequences, around a sixth seen once. Sequenced material: PBMCs or a T cell subset sorted from them (not recorded which). The rearrangement links TRBV6-2 or TRBV6-3 to TRBJ1-5; D is uncertain. This sequence was found in an adult woman who had mild COVID-19 (a few samples of this study predate the infection). Cell type and time point are not known. The CDR3 spells CASSSPVGKRTQPQHF. In DNA, the CDR3 is TGTGCCAGCAGTTCCCCCGTCGGAAAAAGAACTCAGCCCCAGCATTTT.